What follows are 13 T cell receptor beta chains derived from one specimen sequenced in a study of cytomegalovirus exposure and HLA in healthy donors. In the PCR, 60 Vbeta and 13 Jbeta primers were used. Clones were sequenced by immunoSEQ multiplex PCR, and TCRdb holds only the in-frame ones, with some missing. The data hold about 180,000 clones, with roughly 78% observed a single time. The sequenced sample consisted of PBMCs. These receptors were collected from a woman aged 25 to 45 in good health and CMV-seronegative.

The V and J genes are TRBV5-1 and TRBJ1-1; 9 bases agree with TRBD1. V was pared by 2 bases and J by 6 bases, with 8 bases of the junction left unmatched. This CDR3 has 15 amino acids. CDR1 is SGHRS and CDR2 is YFSETQ in the germline V gene. The CDR3 nucleotides read TGCGCCAGCAGCTTATACAGGGGGCGTGGGGCTGAAGCTTTCTTT. It codes for CASSLYRGRGAEAFF.

The chain recombines TRBV29-1 with TRBJ2-7, with D maybe TRBD1 (6 bases). The CDR3 loop spans 14 amino acids. Per germline, CDR1 SQVTM and CDR2 ANQGSEA. V was clipped by 5 bases and J by 4 bases, with 18 bases between them. CDR3 sequence: CSVSLDRDSYEQYF. The CDR3 nucleotides are TGCAGCGTTTCACTGGACAGAGATTCTTACGAGCAGTACTTC.

The rearrangement links TRBV7-3 to TRBJ2-2, with TRBD1 identical over 9 bases. V lost 5 bases and J lost 5; bases outside the gene matches: 6. CDR1 is SGHTA, CDR2 FQGTGA, per germline. CDR3 size: 15 residues. Written as DNA, the CDR3 is TGTGCCAGCAGCCGATCCGGGACAGGGACCGGGGAGCTGTTTTTT. Its protein product is CASSRSGTGTGELFF.

The chain uses TRBV19 and TRBJ2-4; D might be TRBD1 (5 bases). CDR3 size: 16 residues. Germline values: CDR1 LNHDA, CDR2 SQIVND (reference sequence). V shed 6 bases and J shed 0 bases, with 15 bases lying between them. The CDR3 sequence is CASSIGHTLAKNIQYF. CDR3 coding DNA: TGTGCCAGTAGCATCGGACATACCCTAGCCAAAAACATTCAGTACTTC.

The V call is TRBV2, the J call TRBJ2-2, with 9 bases identical to TRBD1. Germline lookup yields CDR1 SNHLY and CDR2 FYNNEI. CDR3 size: 14 residues. The junction had 6 bases not matched to a gene; V was cut back by 7 bases and J by 6 bases. The CDR3 DNA reads as TGTGCCAGCATCCGGGACAGGGATGCCGGGGAGCTGTTTTTT. This codes for CASIRDRDAGELFF.

V and J are TRBV27 and TRBJ1-1; unclear D gene. The ends were cut back, 4 bases at V and 0 bases at J, with 12 bases in the middle. The germline V gene has CDR1 MNHEY and CDR2 SMNVEV (reference sequence). The CDR3 loop spans 15 amino acids. The CDR3 region has the DNA TGTGCCAGCAGTTACGGGGTGACGATGAACACTGAAGCTTTCTTT. Amino acids: CASSYGVTMNTEAFF.

This clone showed up just a few times. The chain employs TRBV7-3 and TRBJ1-6; 7 nucleotides align to TRBD1. Germline lookup yields CDR1 SGHTA and CDR2 FQGTGA. J lost 6 bases, V lost 0 bases, and 5 bases had no gene match. This CDR3 is 16 amino acids long. CDR3 sequence (DNA): TGTGCCAGCAGCTTAACGGCCGGGACAGCTAATTCACCCCTCCACTTT. Amino acids: CASSLTAGTANSPLHF.

This clone appeared a single time. The rearrangement uses TRBV29-1 and TRBJ2-7, with 7 nucleotides matching TRBD2. The CDR3 sequence is 15 residues long. Germline-derived CDR1 and CDR2 are SQVTM and ANQGSEA. V trimming: 0 bases; J trimming: 1 base; junction bases outside the gene matches: 6. The CDR3 spells CSVEEGSSGSYEQYF. DNA of the CDR3: TGCAGCGTTGAAGAAGGATCTAGCGGTTCCTACGAGCAGTACTTC.

The chain recombines TRBV11-2 with TRBJ2-2; 8 bases line up with TRBD2. This CDR3 is built from 17 residues. V trimming: 5 bases; J trimming: 3 bases; junction bases outside the gene matches: 11. Germline V gives CDR1 SGHAT, CDR2 FQNNGV. In DNA form, the CDR3 reads TGTGCCAGCAGCCCCTATGCGGGGGGCCTAGACACCGGGGAGCTGTTTTTT. It is translated as CASSPYAGGLDTGELFF.

This chain connects TRBV7-2 to TRBJ2-5, with 10 bases identical to TRBD1. With 5 bases clipped from V and 2 bases from J, the junction kept 2 bases outside the gene matches. Germline V gene sequence: CDR1 SGHTA, CDR2 FQGNSA. The CDR3 is 14 amino acids. The CDR3 bases are TGTGCCAGCAGCCGGGACAGGGGACAAGAGACCCAGTACTTC. Protein: CASSRDRGQETQYF.

The V gene is TRBV6-1, the J gene TRBJ1-1; the match to TRBD1 covers 8 bases. Germline CDR1 and CDR2: MNHNS and SASEGT. With V trimmed by 6 bases and J by 1 base, 4 bases remained unmatched. The CDR3 has 14 residues. DNA of the CDR3: TGTGCCAGCAGCGTGGACAGGGCGAACACTGAAGCTTTCTTT. The encoded protein is CASSVDRANTEAFF.

This clone came up a few times. V usage is TRBV2 and J usage is TRBJ1-5; the D gene is possibly TRBD1 (5 bases). The CDR3 runs 14 residues. The germline V gene has CDR1 SNHLY and CDR2 FYNNEI. Trimming shortened V by 7 bases and J by 7 bases, and 17 bases separated the two germline ends. The CDR3, as DNA: TGTGCCAGCAAAGGGGTCAGTGCTATACAGCCCCAGCATTTT. Translation gives CASKGVSAIQPQHF.

This chain connects TRBV11-1 to TRBJ1-2, with a weak D call TRBD1 (5 bases). Germline CDR1 and CDR2: SGHAT and FQDESV (reference sequence). Trimming removed 1 base from V and 0 bases from J, with 9 bases in between. CDR3 length: 15 amino acids. Here the CDR3 DNA reads TGTGCCAGCAGCTTAGTCGACAGAACTAACTATGGCTACACCTTC. Translation gives CASSLVDRTNYGYTF.